The 31 T cell receptor beta chains listed next were all sequenced from one sample in a study of blood T cell repertoires in COVID-19. The data were produced by immunoSEQ multiplex PCR, yet TCRdb's version contains in-frame clones alone and is incomplete. Altogether a few hundred thousand clones are present, around 84% being singletons, with the ten largest covering approximately 4%. The specimen sequenced was peripheral blood. Receptors were obtained from a man in his sixties with acute or convalescent COVID-19.

The chain recombines TRBV6-1 with TRBJ1-2; tentative D call: TRBD1 (5 bases). The V and J ends lost 1 base and 5 bases respectively, with 17 bases between them. The CDR3 runs 16 residues. Looked up from germline, CDR1 is MNHNS and CDR2 is SASEGT. The CDR3 loop reads CASSEDKMGPWYGYTF. CDR3 nucleotides: TGTGCCAGCAGTGAAGATAAGATGGGGCCCTGGTATGGCTACACCTTC.

Concerning this clone: The same CDR3 is also encoded by other DNA sequences in this sample. This rearrangement joins TRBV19 to TRBJ2-7; 9 bases are a match to TRBD1. Germline-derived CDR1 and CDR2 are LNHDA and SQIVND (reference sequence). V gave up 3 bases and J gave up 1 base; unmatched junction bases: 4. This CDR3 spans 15 amino acids. CDR3 loop: CASSISGTGSYEQYF. The CDR3, as DNA: TGTGCCAGTAGTATTTCCGGGACAGGGTCCTACGAGCAGTACTTC.

The chain carries TRBV14 and TRBJ1-2; D is unresolved. CDR3 length: 16 amino acids. Germline V CDR1 and CDR2: SGHDN, FVKESK. Trimming took off 4 bases at V and 7 bases at J, with 22 bases between the two ends. The CDR3 coding sequence is TGTGCCAGCAGCCCAGCTTTTGGACTCTCCGGCTCTGGCTACACCTTC. Encoded protein: CASSPAFGLSGSGYTF.

The J gene is TRBJ2-7, the V gene TRBV3-1 (or the pseudogene TRBV3-2); maybe TRBD1 (6 bases). Trimming removed 1 base from V and 5 bases from J, with 18 bases in between. This CDR3 spans 16 amino acids. The V gene's germline CDR1 is LGHDT and CDR2 YNNKEL (reference sequence). The CDR3 region is CASSQGITGFGDEQYF. Written as DNA, the CDR3 is TGTGCCAGCAGCCAAGGAATCACAGGGTTCGGGGACGAGCAGTACTTC.

The V call is TRBV19, the J call TRBJ2-2; TRBD1 aligns across 7 bases. With V trimmed by 9 bases and J by 1 base, 5 bases remained unmatched. The germline V gene has CDR1 LNHDA and CDR2 SQIVND (reference sequence). This CDR3 comprises 14 residues. This CDR3 is CASTGVGNTGELFF. The DNA for the CDR3 is TGTGCCAGCACAGGGGTTGGGAACACCGGGGAGCTGTTTTTT.

The rearrangement links TRBV5-4 to TRBJ2-2, with 13 bases lining up with TRBD2. CDR1 SGHNT and CDR2 YYREEE come from the germline V gene (reference sequence). This CDR3 has 17 residues. Trimming removed 4 bases from V and 0 bases from J; junction bases left unmatched: 3. The CDR3 coding sequence is TGTGCCAGCAGCCAAGGACTAGCGGGGGCGAACACCGGGGAGCTGTTTTTT. Protein: CASSQGLAGANTGELFF.

The chain carries TRBV5-5 and TRBJ2-1, with 9 bases that match TRBD1. The CDR3 runs to 16 residues. The V and J ends lost 4 bases and 10 bases, in that order; junction bases with no gene match: 15. Germline V lookup: CDR1 SGHKS, CDR2 YYEKEE (reference sequence). The CDR3 DNA reads TGTGCCAGCAGCCCTAGGACAGGGGCCCCCGCCTCCGAGCAGTTCTTC. Its protein is CASSPRTGAPASEQFF. The complete variable domain, with remaining parts taken from reference TRBV5-5 and TRBJ2-1, reads DAGVTQSPTHLIKTRGQQVTLRCSPISGHKSVSWYQQVLGQGPQFIFQYYEKEERGRGNFPDRFSARQFPNYSSELNVNALLLGDSALYLCASSPRTGAPASEQFFGPGTRLTVL.

This clone was seen a handful of times. This chain connects TRBV11-3 to TRBJ2-1; TRBD2 agrees at 9 bases. With 4 bases clipped from V and 6 bases from J, the junction kept 10 bases outside the gene matches. CDR3 length: 16 residues. Germline V gives CDR1 SGHNT, CDR2 YENEEA. The CDR3 coding sequence is TGTGCCAGCAGCTCAAGGGATAGCGGGGGAGGCAATGAGCAGTTCTTC. It codes for CASSSRDSGGGNEQFF.

The rearrangement uses TRBV12-3 or TRBV12-4 and TRBJ1-2; 7 bases agree with TRBD1. The length of the CDR3 is 13 residues. V lost 5 bases and J lost 4; bases outside the gene matches: 4. The CDR3 sequence: CASSNRGSYGYTF. CDR3 nucleotides: TGTGCCAGCAGTAACAGGGGAAGCTATGGCTACACCTTC.

Comments on this clone: Other DNA sequences in this sample translate to the same CDR3. V usage is TRBV7-9 and J usage is TRBJ2-7, with 11 bases fitting TRBD1. The CDR3 spans 14 residues. J gave up 3 bases and V 5 bases, and 3 bases lay outside the gene matches. From germline, CDR1 is SEHNR and CDR2 FQNEAQ (reference sequence). CDR3 bases: TGTGCCAGCAGCCCGGGGACAGGGGGCTACGAGCAGTACTTC. Encoded protein: CASSPGTGGYEQYF.

J is TRBJ1-2 and V is TRBV25-1, with TRBD1 as a possible D gene (5 bases). The CDR3 is 13 residues long. The V gene lost 4 bases and the J gene lost 5 bases, with 11 bases spanning the gap. Germline values: CDR1 MGHDK, CDR2 SYGVNS. The CDR3 loop reads CASSALGVYGYTF. CDR3 DNA sequence: TGTGCCAGCAGTGCATTAGGGGTTTATGGCTACACCTTC.

V usage is TRBV7-8 and J usage is TRBJ2-2; D ambiguous. Germline lookup yields CDR1 SGHVS and CDR2 FQNEAQ. CDR3 size: 13 residues. The V end was cut by 4 bases, the J end by 6 bases, with 9 bases between. The CDR3 here is CASSSTLPGELFF. DNA for the CDR3: TGTGCCAGCAGCTCTACCCTCCCCGGGGAGCTGTTTTTT. The whole variable domain, remainder taken from reference TRBV7-8 and TRBJ2-2, is GAGVSQSPRYKVAKRGQDVALRCDPISGHVSLFWYQQALGQGPEFLTYFQNEAQLDKSGLPSDRFFAERPEGSVSTLKIQRTQQEDSAVYLCASSSTLPGELFFGEGSRLTVL.

This chain links TRBV19 with TRBJ1-5, with D unclear. Trimming left V 7 bases short and J 2 bases short, with 15 bases between. Germline loops: CDR1 LNHDA, CDR2 SQIVND (reference sequence). The CDR3 spans 15 residues. In DNA, the CDR3 is TGTGCCAGTACCCAACCCCGGGGAGGCAATCAGCCCCAGCATTTT. Protein product: CASTQPRGGNQPQHF.

The chain combines TRBV4-3 with TRBJ2-6; a weak D match, TRBD1 (6 bases). Per germline, CDR1 LGHNA and CDR2 YSLEER. V gave up 2 bases and J gave up 2 bases, with 7 bases separating them. The CDR3 has 15 residues. The CDR3 DNA follows: TGCGCCAGCAGCCAACAGGGGACTGGGGCCAACGTCCTGACTTTC. It encodes CASSQQGTGANVLTF.

The chain carries TRBV2 and TRBJ2-5, with 9 bases that match TRBD1. Germline assignment: CDR1 SNHLY and CDR2 FYNNEI. The CDR3 loop spans 14 amino acids. The V gene end was trimmed by 8 bases and the J gene end by 3 bases; junction bases not matched to a gene: 7. In nucleotides, the CDR3 is TGTGCCAGCGTCCAACGGGACAGGGAAGAGACCCAGTACTTC. Amino acids: CASVQRDREETQYF.

About this clone: The same CDR3 can be traced to other DNA sequences in this sample. CDR3: CASSPGTSGYEQYF. The CDR3 coding sequence is TGTGCCAGCTCACCAGGCACTAGCGGGTACGAGCAGTACTTC. V and J are TRBV18 and TRBJ2-7, with TRBD2 matching 9 bases. The CDR3 is 14 amino acids. The trim removed 2 bases at V and 4 bases at J, leaving 3 bases unmatched. The germline CDR1 and CDR2 sequences are KGHSH and LQKENI.

The chain employs TRBV7-9 and TRBJ2-3, with 8 bases aligning to TRBD1. V shed 10 bases, J shed 3 bases, and the junction held 12 bases outside the gene matches. The CDR3 consists of 15 residues. The V gene's germline CDR1 is SEHNR and CDR2 FQNEAQ (reference sequence). The CDR3 loop reads CATAGTGAFTDTQYF. The CDR3 nucleotides read TGTGCCACCGCCGGGACAGGAGCATTTACAGATACGCAGTATTTT.

The rearrangement links TRBV4-1 to TRBJ1-3; tentative D call: TRBD1 (5 bases). CDR1 MGHRA and CDR2 YSYEKL come from the germline V gene. The CDR3 covers 22 residues. The V gene lost 2 bases and the J gene lost 0 bases, with 29 bases spanning the gap. CDR3 region: CASSQLTLSFRTGDLSGNTIYF. The DNA for the CDR3 is TGCGCCAGCAGCCAACTTACCCTAAGCTTTAGAACAGGCGACCTCTCTGGAAACACCATATATTTT.

The rearrangement links TRBV6-2 or TRBV6-3 to TRBJ1-1; D is unresolved. Between the trimmed V and J ends, which lost 0 bases and 0 bases, there was a span of 11 bases. CDR1 is MNHEY and CDR2 is SVGEGT in the germline V gene. The CDR3 covers 16 residues. CDR3 DNA: TGTGCCAGCAGTTACTCGATAGTAGTAATGAACACTGAAGCTTTCTTT. Protein: CASSYSIVVMNTEAFF.

The chain links TRBV6-6 to TRBJ2-7, with 9 bases fitting TRBD2. Germline CDR1 and CDR2: MNHNY and SVGAGI (reference sequence). Trimming took 0 bases from V and 3 from J; bases not matched to a gene: 6. CDR3 length: 16 amino acids. The CDR3, as DNA: TGTGCCAGCAGTTACTCCGCTAGCGGGGTGGGCTACGAGCAGTACTTC. Translation: CASSYSASGVGYEQYF.

The V and J genes are TRBV10-3 and TRBJ2-1; weak D call: TRBD2 (5 bases). With 8 bases removed from V and 7 bases from J, the gap between germline ends came to 12 bases. Germline loops: CDR1 ENHRY, CDR2 SYGVKD. This CDR3 has 12 amino acids. The CDR3 spells CAIGWGVNEQFF. The CDR3 DNA sequence: TGTGCCATCGGATGGGGAGTAAATGAGCAGTTCTTC.

The rearrangement joins TRBV28 to TRBJ1-5, with D maybe TRBD1 (6 bases). This CDR3 has 15 amino acids. V lost 3 bases, J lost 5 bases, and 14 bases lay in between. In germline, CDR1 is MDHEN, CDR2 SYDVKM. The CDR3 loop is CASSFGGAGDQPQHF. In DNA form, the CDR3 reads TGTGCCAGCAGTTTCGGGGGGGCGGGTGATCAGCCCCAGCATTTT.

The genes are TRBV2 and TRBJ2-7, with 11 bases identical to TRBD1. The trim removed 7 bases at V and 3 bases at J, leaving 5 bases unmatched. This CDR3 is 14 amino acids long. CDR1 SNHLY and CDR2 FYNNEI come from the germline V gene. CDR3 sequence: CASTTGTGGYEQYF. The CDR3 coding sequence is TGTGCCAGCACCACCGGGACAGGGGGCTACGAGCAGTACTTC.

This clone has a single count. The chain recombines TRBV11-2 with TRBJ1-1; a weak D match, TRBD1 (6 bases). The CDR3 has 17 residues. Germline CDR1 SGHAT, CDR2 FQNNGV. Trimming took 2 bases from V and 9 from J, leaving 25 bases between them. This CDR3 is CASSLTFSNKDRLQAFF. In DNA form, the CDR3 reads TGTGCCAGCAGCTTAACCTTCAGTAACAAAGACAGGCTCCAAGCTTTCTTT.

J is TRBJ2-7 and V is TRBV9, with D maybe TRBD1 (6 bases). Germline assignment: CDR1 SGDLS and CDR2 YYNGEE. V was trimmed by 4 bases and J by 0 bases, leaving 11 bases between them. This CDR3 has 14 residues. The CDR3 spells CASSPRDNSYEQYF. Written as DNA, the CDR3 is TGTGCCAGCAGCCCACGGGACAACTCCTACGAGCAGTACTTC.

The CDR3 DNA follows: TGTGCCAGCGGACCGGACAGGGGCGGCCGCGAGCAGTACTTC. It yields the protein CASGPDRGGREQYF. The chain carries TRBV2 and TRBJ2-7, with TRBD1 matching over 9 bases. The germline V gene encodes CDR1 SNHLY and CDR2 FYNNEI. Trimming cost V 8 bases and J 6 bases; bases outside gene matches: 11. There are 14 residues in the CDR3.

This sequence joins TRBV10-3 and TRBJ2-1; TRBD2 aligns across 9 bases. After removal of 6 bases from V and 5 bases from J, the junction contained 8 bases not matched to a gene. The CDR3 totals 15 residues. Germline V gene data show CDR1 as ENHRY and CDR2 as SYGVKD. CDR3 protein: CAISPRLAANNEQFF. CDR3 bases: TGTGCCATCAGCCCCAGACTAGCGGCGAACAATGAGCAGTTCTTC.

The V and J genes are TRBV11-2 and TRBJ2-1; TRBD1 agrees at 11 bases. Germline V gene lookup returns CDR1 SGHAT and CDR2 FQNNGV. This CDR3 has 15 residues. J lost 5 bases, V lost 4 bases, and 4 bases had no gene match. Here the CDR3 reads CASSSGQGANNEQFF. The CDR3 DNA is TGTGCCAGCAGCTCAGGACAGGGGGCGAACAATGAGCAGTTCTTC.

The chain carries TRBV10-1 and TRBJ2-7; TRBD2 agrees at 10 bases. This CDR3 spans 12 amino acids. J gave up 12 bases and V 6 bases, and 8 bases lay outside the gene matches. Germline assignment: CDR1 WNHNN and CDR2 SYGVQD (reference sequence). The CDR3 sequence is CASSWTSGKPYF. The DNA for the CDR3 is TGCGCCAGCAGCTGGACTAGCGGAAAGCCGTACTTC.

The chain links TRBV6-6 to TRBJ1-5, with TRBD1 matching 8 bases. Germline loops: CDR1 MNHNY, CDR2 SVGAGI (reference sequence). The junction had 8 bases not matched to a gene; V was cut back by 7 bases and J by 6 bases. The CDR3 is 14 amino acids. In nucleotides, the CDR3 is TGTGCCAGCACAGGAGGGACAGGTCGTCAGCCCCAGCATTTT. Protein sequence: CASTGGTGRQPQHF.

This clone was observed a handful of times. The chain carries TRBV9 and TRBJ2-3; TRBD1 aligns across 9 bases. The CDR3 is made up of 15 amino acids. Germline CDR1 SGDLS, CDR2 YYNGEE. Trimming cost V 4 bases and J 4 bases; bases outside gene matches: 7. CDR3 protein: CASSTAGTGSDTQYF. The CDR3 DNA reads TGTGCCAGCAGCACCGCCGGGACAGGGTCAGATACGCAGTATTTT.